A selection of T cell receptor beta chains follows, all from one sample in a study of cytomegalovirus exposure and HLA in healthy donors. Assay: immunoSEQ multiplex PCR; the TCRdb copy retains only in-frame clones and omits some. The table lists some 160,000 clones, 75% to 90% of them singletons, with under 2% in the top ten. Sequencing used PBMCs. These receptors all come from a woman aged 18-35 years in good health and CMV-seronegative. CDR3s include the opening cysteine and the closing phenylalanine or tryptophan.

j_call | v_call | cdr3_aa
TRBJ1-2 | TRBV5-8 | CASSLAQASGRATGYTF
TRBJ2-1 | TRBV19 | CASTPTSDNEQFF
TRBJ1-5 | TRBV19 | CASRTDRAQPQHF
TRBJ2-5 | TRBV6-1 | CASSDLAGGTETQYF
TRBJ2-7 | TRBV7-8 | CASSDDRASYEQYF
TRBJ2-3 | TRBV6-1 | CASSPRLDTQYF
TRBJ2-7 | TRBV19 | CASSIGGTYEQYF
TRBJ2-5 | TRBV6-1 | CASSGTVQETQYF
TRBJ1-1 | TRBV10-3 | CAIRDRRNTEAFF
TRBJ1-1 | TRBV28 | CASGRGGSTNTEAFF
TRBJ2-3 | TRBV19 | CASSIVGTGGGTQYF
TRBJ1-1 | TRBV27 | CASSYTYSTNTEAFF
TRBJ2-3 | TRBV28 | CASRVRWLAGGPDTQYF
TRBJ1-3 | TRBV25-1 | CASSDPGGSGNTIYF
TRBJ2-7 | TRBV5-1 | CASSHEQSSGGGYEQYF
TRBJ2-5 | TRBV7-9 | CASSLPLSQQETQYF
TRBJ1-5 | TRBV7-2 | CASSLVGTGLGNQPQHF
NA | TRBV5-1 | CASSLDQINYEQYF
TRBJ2-1 | TRBV5-1 | CASSTGSYNEQFF
TRBJ2-5 | TRBV6-6 | CASVAGGPRETQYF
TRBJ1-1 | TRBV27 | CASSLSGEGGTEAFF
TRBJ1-1 | TRBV5-1 | CASSFKTAPNTEAFF
TRBJ1-3 | TRBV4-1 | CASSQVVSGNTIYF
TRBJ1-5 | TRBV19 | CASSTQGSLSNQPQHF
TRBJ2-7 | TRBV5-1 | CASSLGSEGLATYEQYF
TRBJ2-2 | TRBV19 | CASITTSGLLLGGELFF